Below are 12 T cell receptor beta chains sequenced from a single sample in a study of patients and donors after allogeneic stem cell transplantation. TCRdb reprocessed the RT-PCR reads via MiXCR and lists one record per CDR3 protein. The sample has approximately 170,000 distinct CDR3 sequences; roughly 22% are singletons. Source material: blood, either unsorted or a sorted T cell fraction (not recorded which). The source is a human donor who was either an allogeneic HSCT recipient or a stem cell or donor lymphocyte infusion donor (not recorded which). It is not recorded whose cells these are; they may come from a transplant donor.

This clonotype was recorded a few times. The rearrangement joins TRBV12-3 or TRBV12-4 to TRBJ2-2, with a tentative D call TRBD2 (5 bases). The CDR3 runs 17 residues. Trimming cost V 8 bases and J 0 bases, with 19 bases left between them. The CDR3 bases are TGTGCCAGCCGCGGGCTATGGGGAATCCCGAACACCGGGGAGCTGTTTTTT. It codes for CASRGLWGIPNTGELFF.

A word on this clonotype: Germline is not matched at one junction end, which may reflect a read error. V and J are TRBV7-2 and TRBJ1-2; D is ambiguous. The V gene's germline CDR1 is SGHTA and CDR2 FQGNSA. The CDR3 totals 14 residues. The CDR3 spells CASSLATANYGYTF. In DNA, the CDR3 is TGTGCCAGTAGCTTAGCGACCGCTAACTATGGCTACACCTTC.

CDR3 nucleotide sequence: TGCGCCAGCAGCCCGTCCGGAGTTAGCCAAGAGACCCAGTACTTC. Its protein is CASSPSGVSQETQYF. The chain has TRBV5-1 and TRBJ2-5; D not certain. CDR3 length: 15 residues. Trimming took 4 bases from V and 1 from J, leaving 14 bases between them. Germline-derived CDR1 and CDR2 are SGHRS and YFSETQ.

Turning to this clonotype: The conserved phenylalanine or tryptophan normally closing the CDR3 is absent here, so this likely arose from a read error. The CDR3 loop is CASSLRTGSYEQYS. CDR3 nucleotide sequence: TGTGCCAGCAGCCTCAGAACAGGGTCCTACGAGCAGTACTCC. V and J are TRBV9 and TRBJ2-7, with a weak D call TRBD1 (6 bases). The ends were cut back, 4 bases at V and 1 base at J, with 12 bases in the middle. The CDR3 is made up of 14 amino acids. The germline CDR1 and CDR2 sequences are SGDLS and YYNGEE.

This chain uses TRBV12-3 or TRBV12-4 with TRBJ1-2; D is unresolved. This CDR3 comprises 13 residues. Trimming left V 5 bases short and J 8 bases short, with 15 bases between. CDR3 nucleotides: TGTGCCAGCAGTCCCCCCGTGCGTTACGGCTACACCTTC. Translation: CASSPPVRYGYTF.

This clonotype was detected only a few times. The rearrangement joins TRBV7-9 to TRBJ2-3, with TRBD2 as a possible D gene (7 bases). Deletions cut 4 bases from V and 2 bases from J, with 19 bases between. Germline assignment: CDR1 SEHNR and CDR2 FQNEAQ (reference sequence). The CDR3 has 17 amino acids. The CDR3 here is CASSSSVGGADTDTQYF. As DNA, the CDR3 is TGTGCCAGCAGCTCCTCCGTTGGGGGGGCCGACACAGATACGCAGTATTTT. Full variable domain (outside the CDR3, taken from reference TRBV7-9 and TRBJ2-3): DTGVSQNPRHKITKRGQNVTFRCDPISEHNRLYWYRQTLGQGPEFLTYFQNEAQLEKSRLLSDRFSAERPKGSFSTLEIQRTEQGDSAMYLCASSSSVGGADTDTQYFGPGTRLTVL.

This chain joins TRBV6-5 and TRBJ2-7; 7 bases map to TRBD2. Germline V gene sequence: CDR1 MNHEY, CDR2 SVGAGI. This CDR3 is 15 amino acids long. V trimming: 0 bases; J trimming: 2 bases; junction bases outside the gene matches: 4. As DNA, the CDR3 is TGTGCCAGCAGTTACTCGAGACTAGCAGCCTACGAGCAGTACTTC. Translated: CASSYSRLAAYEQYF.

This chain links TRBV29-1 with TRBJ2-1; D is tentatively TRBD1 or TRBD2 (7 bases each). This CDR3 is 14 amino acids long. Germline V gene sequence: CDR1 SQVTM, CDR2 ANQGSEA. Trimming shortened V by 6 bases and J by 7 bases, and 19 bases separated the two germline ends. CDR3 in amino acids: CSVLRREDRNEQFF. DNA for the CDR3: TGCAGCGTCCTCAGACGGGAGGACAGGAATGAGCAGTTCTTC.

This clonotype was seen at least ten times. The V call is TRBV20-1, the J call TRBJ1-1; 9 bases align to TRBD1. The germline gives CDR1 DFQATT, CDR2 SNEGSKA (reference sequence). The trim removed 7 bases at V and 5 bases at J, leaving 14 bases unmatched. The CDR3 sequence is 15 residues long. This chain's CDR3 is CSVKTGGSGVTEAFF. The DNA of the CDR3 is TGCAGTGTGAAGACAGGGGGGTCCGGGGTGACTGAAGCTTTCTTT.

A few counts support this clonotype. The rearrangement links TRBV29-1 to TRBJ2-1, with D maybe TRBD2 (7 bases). The CDR3 has 14 amino acids. CDR1 SQVTM and CDR2 ANQGSEA come from the germline V gene. Trimming pared 7 bases from V and 7 bases from J, leaving 20 bases between. CDR3 residues: CSAGGGGRPNEQFF. CDR3 coding DNA: TGCAGCGCCGGAGGGGGGGGGCGCCCGAATGAGCAGTTCTTC.

V is TRBV11-2 and J is TRBJ2-4, with D perhaps matching TRBD1 (5 bases). V lost 1 base and J lost 5, with 9 bases in between. This CDR3 has 14 residues. Germline V CDR1 and CDR2: SGHAT, FQNNGV. The CDR3 nucleotides read TGTGCCAGCAGCTTAGTCAGGGTAGAAAACATTCAGTACTTC. Its protein product is CASSLVRVENIQYF.

The gene calls are TRBV6-6 and TRBJ2-5; no definite D call. Trimming cost V 9 bases and J 2 bases, with 16 bases left between them. Germline CDR1 MNHNY, CDR2 SVGAGI (reference sequence). This CDR3 comprises 14 residues. The CDR3 spells CASSRVLIQETQYF. CDR3 DNA sequence: TGTGCCAGTTCACGGGTACTAATTCAAGAGACCCAGTACTTC.